Following are 3 T cell receptor beta chains from one sample sequenced in a study of PD-L1 blockade in urothelial cancer. Data came from immunoSEQ multiplex PCR; TCRdb stores just in-frame clones and leaves some out. The table shows 25,000 to 35,000 clones, with around four fifths occurring only once. Described time point: peripheral blood 6 weeks after treatment start. This specimen consisted of PBMCs, obtained around atezolizumab (anti-PD-L1) treatment. The receptor source for this set is a man between 65 and 85 years old with urothelial cancer.

V and J are TRBV12-5 and TRBJ1-2; the D is unclear. Germline V gene sequence: CDR1 LGHNT, CDR2 FRNRAP. The V end was cut by 5 bases, the J end by 2 bases, with 12 bases between. The CDR3 is 14 amino acids. The CDR3 coding sequence is TGTGCTAGTGGTCCGCCGGGGTCGAACTATGGCTACACCTTC. Translated: CASGPPGSNYGYTF.

The chain has TRBV29-1 and TRBJ1-2, with unresolved D. The V end lost 6 bases, the J end lost 4 bases, and 6 bases lay between the germline ends. The CDR3 is 10 residues long. The germline gives CDR1 SQVTM, CDR2 ANQGSEA. CDR3 sequence: CSVRGYGYTF. As DNA, the CDR3 is TGCAGCGTCCGCGGCTATGGCTACACCTTC.

The chain uses TRBV29-1 and TRBJ2-1; 12 bases fit TRBD2. Germline V gene sequence: CDR1 SQVTM, CDR2 ANQGSEA. The V and J ends lost 8 bases and 8 bases, in that order; junction bases with no gene match: 28. The CDR3 contains 20 residues. The CDR3 DNA reads TGCAGCATCACAGGGGTCCAATCGACTAGCGGGGGCCCATCTGTTGATGAGCAGTTCTTC. This translates into CSITGVQSTSGGPSVDEQFF.